Listed below are T cell receptor beta chains from one sample, sequenced in a study of CD8 T cells in Susac syndrome. MiXCR was run by TCRdb on the immunoSEQ multiplex PCR reads, yielding one entry per CDR3 protein. The data hold about 150,000 distinct CDR3 sequences, with nearly 97% observed a single time. The specimen sequenced was CD8+ T cells from PBMCs. The receptor source for this set is a human donor with multiple sclerosis. Each CDR3 is given with its conserved first and last residue. D genes are given only for firm matches. Clone size, where shown, is once, few, many, or a class for clones that have expanded.

D gene	V gene	clone size	J gene	CDR3 length	CDR3 DNA	CDR3 protein
-	TRBV20-1	-	TRBJ2-1	14	TGCAGTGCTAGATCCGGGGAGTCCTACAATGAGCAGTTCTTC	CSARSGESYNEQFF
-	TRBV14	-	TRBJ2-2	16	TGTGCCAGCAGCCGACCCGGACGGACCAACACCGGGGAGCTGTTTTTT	CASSRPGRTNTGELFF
-	TRBV4-1	once	TRBJ2-1	14	TGCGCCAGCAGCCCGGATCCTACCTACAATGAGCAGTTCTTC	CASSPDPTYNEQFF
TRBD1	TRBV6-5	-	TRBJ2-1	14	TGTGCCAGCAGTTTGAACAGGGGGCTTCATGAGCAGTTCTTC	CASSLNRGLHEQFF
TRBD2	TRBV30	-	TRBJ2-1	16	TGTGCCTGGAGTTCCACTAGCGGGCTCTCTCGGAGTGAGCAGTTCTTC	CAWSSTSGLSRSEQFF
-	TRBV29-1	-	TRBJ1-2	13	TGCAGCGCCCGGGACTCGGGAAACTATGGCTACACCTTC	CSARDSGNYGYTF
TRBD1	TRBV3-1	-	TRBJ1-1	14	TGTGCCAGCAAGCCAGGGGGTTGGAACACTGAAGCTTTCTTT	CASKPGGWNTEAFF
TRBD1	TRBV5-1	-	TRBJ2-1	16	TGCGCCAGCAGCTTGTGGAAACAGGGGATCTACAATGAGCAGTTCTTC	CASSLWKQGIYNEQFF
TRBD1	TRBV7-8	-	TRBJ1-2	12	TGTGCCAGCAGCCCGGGACAGTATGGCTACACCTTC	CASSPGQYGYTF
-	TRBV6-2/TRBV6-3	-	TRBJ1-1	13	TGTGCCTCTAGCGGCCTCTTCGGAACTGAAGCTTTCTTT	CASSGLFGTEAFF
TRBD1	TRBV5-1	-	TRBJ1-2	13	TGCGCCAGCAGCTCAACGGGACAGCATCGCTACACCTTC	CASSSTGQHRYTF
-	TRBV5-6	-	TRBJ2-5	15	TGTGCCAGCAGCTTGGGTGGGGGCGCGTCGGAGACCCAGTACTTC	CASSLGGGASETQYF
-	TRBV27	-	TRBJ2-3	16	TGTGCCAGCAGTTTAGATGTATCCTCTAGCACAGATACGCAGTATTTT	CASSLDVSSSTDTQYF
-	TRBV29-1	-	TRBJ1-1	12	TGCAGCGTCGACAGTACCAACACTGAAGCTTTCTTT	CSVDSTNTEAFF
-	TRBV6-1	-	TRBJ1-5	15	TGTGCCAGCAGTGTATGGACATCACCAAATCAGCCCCAGCATTTT	CASSVWTSPNQPQHF
-	TRBV5-1	-	TRBJ2-3	13	TGCGCCAGCAGCTTGGCCATGGCAGATACGCAGTATTTT	CASSLAMADTQYF
TRBD1	TRBV2	-	TRBJ1-2	11	TGTGCCATCTTTACAGGGGATGGCTACACCTTC	CAIFTGDGYTF
-	TRBV3-1	-	TRBJ2-1	16	TGTGCCAGCAGCCAAGTATTAAGGCCCCTAAACAATGAGCAGTTCTTC	CASSQVLRPLNNEQFF
-	TRBV4-2	-	TRBJ2-5	13	TGTGCCAGCAGCCAAGATACGGCGGAGACCCAGTACTTC	CASSQDTAETQYF
-	TRBV29-1	-	TRBJ2-1	10	TGCAGCGTTGAGCACACTGAGCAGTTCTTC	CSVEHTEQFF
TRBD1	TRBV4-1	-	TRBJ1-5	15	TGCGCCAGCAGCCAGGGACTAGGGGGCTCGCAGCCCCAGCATTTT	CASSQGLGGSQPQHF
-	TRBV7-3	-	TRBJ2-1	13	TGTGCCAGCAGCTCCGCGGTACGGAGTGAGCAGTTCTTC	CASSSAVRSEQFF